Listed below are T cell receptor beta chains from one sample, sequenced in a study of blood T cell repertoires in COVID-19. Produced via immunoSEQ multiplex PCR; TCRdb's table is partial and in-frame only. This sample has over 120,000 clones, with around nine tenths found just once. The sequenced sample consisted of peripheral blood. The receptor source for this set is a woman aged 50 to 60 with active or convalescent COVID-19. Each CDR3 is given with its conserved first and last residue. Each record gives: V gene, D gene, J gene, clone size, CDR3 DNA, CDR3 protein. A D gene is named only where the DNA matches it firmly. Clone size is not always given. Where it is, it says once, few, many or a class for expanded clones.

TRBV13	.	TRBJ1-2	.	TGTGCCAGCAGCTTCATGGAGGGGGGGCCAAGGACTAACTATGGCTACACCTTC	CASSFMEGGPRTNYGYTF
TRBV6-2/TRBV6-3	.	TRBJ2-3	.	TGTGCCAGCAGTATTGACCGGGACTCATACACAGATACGCAGTATTTT	CASSIDRDSYTDTQYF
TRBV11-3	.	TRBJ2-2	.	TGTGCCAGCAGCTCTCGGGATAGTACCGGGGAGCTGTTTTTT	CASSSRDSTGELFF
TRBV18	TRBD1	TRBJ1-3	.	TGTGCCAGCATAAGACAGGGCTCGACTGGAAACACCATATATTTT	CASIRQGSTGNTIYF
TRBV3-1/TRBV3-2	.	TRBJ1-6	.	TGTGCCAGCAGCCCGCCAATCGGTTCACCCCTCCACTTT	CASSPPIGSPLHF
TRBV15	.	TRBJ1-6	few	TGTGCCACCAGCACTTCGGACGGGAATAATTCACCCCTCCACTTT	CATSTSDGNNSPLHF
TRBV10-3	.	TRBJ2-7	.	TGTGCCACCGCAACCGGGACAAACACCTACGAGCAGTACTTC	CATATGTNTYEQYF
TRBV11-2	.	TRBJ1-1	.	TGTGCCAGCAGCTTAGTCCCTTTTCTCGTTCAGGGTTATAACACTGAAGCTTTCTTT	CASSLVPFLVQGYNTEAFF
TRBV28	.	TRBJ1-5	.	TGTGCCAGCAGTCAACCAACAGGGCCGAATCAGCCCCAGCATTTT	CASSQPTGPNQPQHF
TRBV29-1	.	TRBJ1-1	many	TGCAGCGTTCAGGAGGGTACTGAAGCTTTCTTT	CSVQEGTEAFF
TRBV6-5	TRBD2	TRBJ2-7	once	TGTGCCAGCAGACCGGGACTAGCAACCTACGAGCAGTACTTC	CASRPGLATYEQYF